The rows below give T cell receptor beta chains drawn from one sample of a study of siplizumab effects on memory and regulatory T cells. Method: immunoSEQ multiplex PCR; TCRdb's copy keeps in-frame clones and lacks some. The data hold about 56,000 clones, with around 97% observed a single time. The source material was naive CD8+ T cells sorted from blood. All receptors come from a human donor in good health. Each CDR3 is given with its conserved first and last residue. The D gene is left open where the match is weak. Not every row has a clone size; where given, it reads once, few, many or a size class.

D gene,J gene,clone size,V gene,CDR3 DNA,CDR3 protein
NA,TRBJ1-6,NA,TRBV30,TGTGCCTGGACCTTGACAGGACTAAATTCACCCCTCCACTTT,CAWTLTGLNSPLHF
NA,TRBJ1-1,NA,TRBV7-9,TGTGCCAGCAGCCCCGGTTGGGTTGAAGCTTTCTTT,CASSPGWVEAFF
NA,TRBJ1-2,NA,TRBV20-1,TGCACCCGGGGTGAAGGGGATGGCTACACCTTC,CTRGEGDGYTF
TRBD2,TRBJ2-2,NA,TRBV9,TGTGCCAGCAGCGCTAGCGGGAGGGCCGGCGGGGAGCTGTTTTTT,CASSASGRAGGELFF
NA,TRBJ1-5,once,TRBV29-1,TGCAGCGTTGTACAGACTAGGGCTCAGCCCCAGCATTTT,CSVVQTRAQPQHF
NA,TRBJ2-1,NA,TRBV5-4,TGTGCCAGCAGCTTGGAGGGGGGGGTGAATGAGCAGTTCTTC,CASSLEGGVNEQFF
NA,TRBJ2-6,NA,TRBV6-7,TGTGCCAGCAGTAATTCACAGCGTATACAAAGTCGGGCCAACGTCCTGACTTTC,CASSNSQRIQSRANVLTF
TRBD1,TRBJ1-1,NA,TRBV4-1,TGCGCCAGCAGCCAAGAGGGACAGGGTGGCACTGAAGCTTTCTTT,CASSQEGQGGTEAFF
NA,TRBJ2-7,NA,TRBV30,TGTGCCTGGAGTGAGGACACCTCCTACGAGCAGTACTTC,CAWSEDTSYEQYF
NA,TRBJ1-2,NA,TRBV10-3,TGTGCCATCAGCACTTCCCAGGGAGACTATGGCTACACCTTC,CAISTSQGDYGYTF
NA,TRBJ1-5,NA,TRBV4-3,TGCGCCAGCAGCCAAGATCGGGCAGGGGATCAGCCCCAGCATTTT,CASSQDRAGDQPQHF
TRBD2,TRBJ2-3,NA,TRBV4-2,TGTGCCAGCAGCCAAGATTTAACAGGGCGACTAGCGACCACTAGCACAGATACGCAGTATTTT,CASSQDLTGRLATTSTDTQYF
NA,TRBJ1-2,NA,TRBV27,TGTGCCAGCCTTCCCGAAGTTGGGGTTTGGGCGGGCGGCTACACCTTC,CASLPEVGVWAGGYTF
NA,TRBJ1-5,once,TRBV30,TGTGCCTGGAGTCAGGGCGGGAGCAATCAGCCCCAGCATTTT,CAWSQGGSNQPQHF
NA,TRBJ1-5,NA,TRBV6-6,TGTGCCAGCAGCACAGGGAGAGGCAATCAGCCCCAGCATTTT,CASSTGRGNQPQHF
TRBD2,TRBJ2-7,NA,TRBV10-3,TGTGCCGTGAGCCTAGGTTCTAGCGGGAGGGAAGACGAGCAGTACTTC,CAVSLGSSGREDEQYF
NA,TRBJ1-4,NA,TRBV7-6,TGTGCCAGCAGCCCCAAAGGGCTCCCTGATTATAATGAAAAACTGTTTTTT,CASSPKGLPDYNEKLFF
NA,TRBJ1-1,NA,TRBV7-9,TGTGCCAGCAGCTTACTGATTAACACTGAAGCTTTCTTT,CASSLLINTEAFF
TRBD1,TRBJ2-7,NA,TRBV29-1,TGCAGCGTCCGGACAGGGGTATCCTACGAGCAGTACTTC,CSVRTGVSYEQYF
NA,TRBJ1-1,NA,TRBV19,TGTGCCAGTAGTATTATTAGTTTGGGTCCGAACACTGAAGCTTTCTTT,CASSIISLGPNTEAFF
TRBD2,TRBJ2-2,NA,TRBV27,TGTGCCAGCAGTCCACTCATGGCGGGAGGCCTTGGCGGGGAGCTGTTTTTT,CASSPLMAGGLGGELFF
NA,TRBJ1-2,NA,TRBV4-3,TGCGCCAGCAGCCAAGAGACGATCAACTATGGCTACACCTTC,CASSQETINYGYTF
NA,TRBJ2-2,NA,TRBV14,TGTGCCAGCAGCCAAGGTTCCAGGGTGCGCACCGGGGAGCTGTTTTTT,CASSQGSRVRTGELFF
NA,TRBJ1-2,NA,TRBV5-1,TGCGCCAGCAGCTGGGACCCGCCGGGATACTATGGCTACACCTTC,CASSWDPPGYYGYTF
NA,TRBJ2-7,NA,TRBV2,TGTGCCAGCGGTGAGGGGAGCGAGCAGTACTTC,CASGEGSEQYF
TRBD1,TRBJ2-5,NA,TRBV6-5,TGTGCCAGCAGTCCACAGAGTCGACAGGGAGATCTGTACTTC,CASSPQSRQGDLYF
NA,TRBJ1-1,NA,TRBV28,TGTGCGGGGGAAGACGGCACTGAAGCTTTCTTT,CAGEDGTEAFF
NA,TRBJ2-7,once,TRBV16,TGTGCCAGCAGCCAAGATCTCGGCCGGGCCTTCTCCTACGAGCAGTACTTC,CASSQDLGRAFSYEQYF
NA,TRBJ2-3,NA,TRBV18,TGTGCCAGCTCACCCACCCCAGGGAATCTTGACACAGATACGCAGTATTTT,CASSPTPGNLDTDTQYF
NA,TRBJ2-7,NA,TRBV5-5,TGTGCCAGCAGCGTCGACTCCTACGAGCAGTACTTC,CASSVDSYEQYF
NA,TRBJ2-7,NA,TRBV9,TGTGCCAGCAGCGTAGAGGCGGGACCCTCCTACGAGCAGTACTTC,CASSVEAGPSYEQYF
TRBD1,TRBJ1-2,NA,TRBV29-1,TGCAGCTTCCTGACAGGGGCAATTGGAGGCTACACCTTC,CSFLTGAIGGYTF
NA,TRBJ2-7,NA,TRBV7-9,TGTGCCAGCAGCTCCGGCGTGACAGGCTCCTACGAGCAGTACTTC,CASSSGVTGSYEQYF
NA,TRBJ2-2,NA,TRBV6-5,TGTGCCAGCAGTTACTCCGGCTCCGGGGAGCTGTTTTTT,CASSYSGSGELFF
NA,TRBJ2-3,NA,TRBV7-3,TGTGCCAGCAGCTTAGGGCAGGTCGGCACGGTCACAGATACGCAGTATTTT,CASSLGQVGTVTDTQYF
NA,TRBJ1-1,NA,TRBV29-1,TGCAGCGTTGAAGGGGCTCATGAAGCTTTCTTT,CSVEGAHEAFF
NA,TRBJ1-1,NA,TRBV7-2,TGTGCCAGCAGCTTGGGGCAGGGGTGGACTGAAGCTTTCTTT,CASSLGQGWTEAFF
NA,TRBJ2-7,NA,TRBV11-3,TGTGCCAGCAGCTACGTTTCTCCGGGCGAGCAGTACTTC,CASSYVSPGEQYF
TRBD2,TRBJ2-1,NA,TRBV14,TGTGCCAGCAGCCAGTTCCTAGCGGATTACAATGAGCAGTTCTTC,CASSQFLADYNEQFF
NA,TRBJ1-2,once,TRBV7-3,TGTGCCAGCAGCGAAGGGCCAGTCAGCGGTTATGGCTACACCTTC,CASSEGPVSGYGYTF
NA,TRBJ2-5,NA,TRBV7-6,TGTGCCAGCAGCGGGACCGAGGGGGTGACCCAGTACTTC,CASSGTEGVTQYF
NA,TRBJ1-1,NA,TRBV5-8,TGTGCCAGCAGCTTGGGGGAGGGGACTGAAGCTTTCTTT,CASSLGEGTEAFF
NA,TRBJ2-7,NA,TRBV27,TGTGCCAGCAGTTCCGCGACAATATCCTACGAGCAGTACTTC,CASSSATISYEQYF
TRBD2,TRBJ2-5,NA,TRBV4-1,TGCGCCAGCAGCCAAGGTGGACTAGCGCCAGAGACCCAGTACTTC,CASSQGGLAPETQYF
TRBD1,TRBJ2-5,NA,TRBV6-1,TGTGCCAGCAGTCGACAGGGGTTCCTCCAAGAGACCCAGTACTTC,CASSRQGFLQETQYF
NA,TRBJ2-1,NA,TRBV9,TGTGCCAGCAGCGTGGGTCAGAATGAGCAGTTCTTC,CASSVGQNEQFF
TRBD2,TRBJ2-1,NA,TRBV9,TGTGCCAGCACCGGGGGGGGACTAGCGGGAGCCAATGAGCAGTTCTTC,CASTGGGLAGANEQFF
NA,TRBJ2-1,once,TRBV9,TGTGCCAGCAGCGCCACGGGCGGGCCCTACAATGAGCAGTTCTTC,CASSATGGPYNEQFF
NA,TRBJ2-1,NA,TRBV7-2,TGTGCCAGCAGCTTCCGGGACCTCGAGGGCGGGCAGTTCTTC,CASSFRDLEGGQFF
TRBD1,TRBJ1-4,NA,TRBV7-6,TGTGCCAGCAGCTTAGGGACAGGGGTGGTCACTAATGAAAAACTGTTTTTT,CASSLGTGVVTNEKLFF
NA,TRBJ2-2,NA,TRBV27,TGTGCCAGCAGTTTAAGTCGGACTGGGACCGGGGAGCTGTTTTTT,CASSLSRTGTGELFF